These 25 T cell receptor beta chains came from one sample sequenced in a study of T cell changes during pregnancy in multiple sclerosis. Assay used: immunoSEQ multiplex PCR; TCRdb lists only in-frame clones, some missing. The top ten hold roughly 1.2% of the sample, which has about 71,000 clones, approximately 90% seen once. The material sequenced was peripheral blood, taken in the third trimester of pregnancy. The receptors stem from a female donor with multiple sclerosis, enrolled in a pregnancy study.

The chain has TRBV11-2 and TRBJ1-1; tentatively, D is TRBD1 (6 bases). The V end was cut by 9 bases, the J end by 4 bases, with 21 bases between. The CDR3 consists of 15 residues. Per the germline V gene, CDR1 is SGHAT and CDR2 is FQNNGV. The CDR3 protein is CASDRGHSRSTEAFF. In nucleotides, the CDR3 is TGTGCCAGTGATAGGGGACACTCGAGGAGCACTGAAGCTTTCTTT.

The rearrangement uses TRBV18 and TRBJ2-7; TRBD2 matches 12 bases. In germline, CDR1 is KGHSH, CDR2 LQKENI. This CDR3 spans 17 amino acids. The J segment lost 4 bases and the V segment lost 1 base, leaving 8 bases of the junction unmatched. The CDR3 DNA follows: TGTGCCAGCTCACCACGGGAACTAGCGGGAGGAGAGTACGAGCAGTACTTC. This encodes CASSPRELAGGEYEQYF.

V is TRBV28 and J is TRBJ2-5; 10 bases agree with TRBD1. This CDR3 region has 15 residues. Looked up from germline, CDR1 is MDHEN and CDR2 is SYDVKM. V was pared by 6 bases and J by 4 bases, with 8 bases of the junction left unmatched. CDR3 DNA sequence: TGTGCCAGCAGCCTAGGGGGACAGGGGCGAGAGACCCAGTACTTC. It specifies CASSLGGQGRETQYF.

The chain combines TRBV11-2 with TRBJ1-4; 8 bases agree with TRBD1. V shed 5 bases, J shed 2 bases, and the junction held 7 bases outside the gene matches. The CDR3 extends over 16 amino acids. Germline CDR1 is SGHAT and CDR2 is FQNNGV. The CDR3 nucleotides read TGTGCCAGCAGCCCCCTTGGACAGGGTACTAATGAAAAACTGTTTTTT. Encoded protein: CASSPLGQGTNEKLFF. The variable domain in full, with the rest retrieved from reference TRBV11-2 and TRBJ1-4, is EAGVAQSPRYKIIEKRQSVAFWCNPISGHATLYWYQQILGQGPKLLIQFQNNGVVDDSQLPKDRFSAERLKGVDSTLKIQPAKLEDSAVYLCASSPLGQGTNEKLFFGSGTQLSVL.

The DNA of the CDR3 is TGTGCTAGTACCTACACCAGGGATTCAGGGGAGCTGTTTTTT. Its translation is CASTYTRDSGELFF. The chain joins TRBV7-7 to TRBJ2-2; tentatively, D is TRBD1 (5 bases). This CDR3 is built from 14 residues. CDR1 and CDR2 from the germline V gene are SSHAT and FNYEAQ (reference sequence).

The V gene is TRBV5-4, the J gene TRBJ2-1, with 10 bases matching TRBD1. Germline V gene data show CDR1 as SGHNT and CDR2 as YYREEE (reference sequence). V lost 9 bases and J lost 3; bases outside the gene matches: 6. The CDR3 sequence is 14 residues long. DNA of the CDR3: TGTGCCAACACCGGACAGGGGGACTACAATGAGCAGTTCTTC. Amino acid sequence: CANTGQGDYNEQFF.

This chain joins TRBV5-1 and TRBJ2-1; TRBD2 matches at 9 bases. The CDR3 has 15 residues. The germline CDR1 and CDR2 sequences are SGHRS and YFSETQ. V was pared by 4 bases and J by 7 bases, with 9 bases of the junction left unmatched. The CDR3 here is CASSPGLAPGNEQFF. CDR3 bases: TGCGCCAGCAGCCCCGGACTAGCGCCTGGGAATGAGCAGTTCTTC.

The chain carries TRBV28 and TRBJ1-1; no clear D gene. This CDR3 contains 18 residues. V was trimmed by 7 bases and J by 4 bases, leaving 28 bases between them. The germline V gene has CDR1 MDHEN and CDR2 SYDVKM. The CDR3 here is CASTPTGGVSAAGTEAFF. The CDR3 DNA sequence: TGTGCCAGCACTCCGACGGGTGGGGTTTCAGCAGCGGGCACTGAAGCTTTCTTT.

The V and J genes are TRBV5-6 and TRBJ1-5, with 8 nucleotides matching TRBD1. This CDR3 comprises 15 residues. Germline CDR1 SGHDT, CDR2 YYEEEE. The V and J ends lost 0 bases and 8 bases, in that order; junction bases with no gene match: 7. DNA for the CDR3: TGTGCCAGCAGCTTGGGGACAGGGAATGGGGAGCCCCAGCATTTT. It encodes CASSLGTGNGEPQHF.

The chain recombines TRBV19 with TRBJ1-5; D is ambiguous. CDR3 size: 15 residues. CDR1 is LNHDA, CDR2 SQIVND, per germline (reference sequence). The V and J ends lost 5 bases and 2 bases respectively, with 13 bases between them. The DNA of the CDR3 is TGTGCCAGTAGTCCTAGAGGGTATGGCAATCAGCCCCAGCATTTT. It is translated as CASSPRGYGNQPQHF.

CDR3 protein: CASSAGLADTQYF. CDR3 nucleotides: TGTGCCAGTAGTGCGGGGTTAGCGGATACGCAGTATTTT. The chain joins TRBV19 to TRBJ2-3, with TRBD2 as a possible D gene (6 bases). The CDR3 length is 13 residues. V lost 5 bases, J lost 6 bases, and 12 bases lay in between. The germline V gene encodes CDR1 LNHDA and CDR2 SQIVND (reference sequence).

Of note for this clone: Given the absence of the conserved phenylalanine or tryptophan at the CDR3 end, a read error is likely. The chain joins TRBV4-1 to TRBJ2-7; 9 bases match TRBD1. V gave up 4 bases and J gave up 1 base; unmatched junction bases: 2. Germline values: CDR1 MGHRA, CDR2 YSYEKL. The CDR3 sequence is 14 residues long. The CDR3 DNA is TGCGCCAGCAGCCGAGGACAGGGGTCCTACGAGCAGTACCTC. It specifies CASSRGQGSYEQYL.

This chain connects TRBV10-2 to TRBJ1-2; D unclear. The CDR3 runs to 15 residues. V lost 0 bases and J lost 2, with 10 bases in between. Per germline, CDR1 WSHSY and CDR2 SAAADI. CDR3 sequence: CASSESYLSNYGYTF. The DNA of the CDR3 is TGCGCCAGCAGTGAGTCGTATTTGAGCAACTATGGCTACACCTTC.

The chain recombines TRBV5-6 with TRBJ1-2, with D possibly being TRBD1 (5 bases). Germline V gives CDR1 SGHDT, CDR2 YYEEEE. CDR3 length: 13 amino acids. V was pared by 2 bases and J by 8 bases, with 13 bases between. CDR3 region: CASSFSRVGGYTF. The CDR3 DNA is TGTGCCAGCAGCTTCTCCAGGGTGGGCGGCTACACCTTC. Full variable domain (outside the CDR3, taken from reference TRBV5-6 and TRBJ1-2): DAGVTQSPTHLIKTRGQQVTLRCSPKSGHDTVSWYQQALGQGPQFIFQYYEEEERQRGNFPDRFSGHQFPNYSSELNVNALLLGDSALYLCASSFSRVGGYTFGSGTRLTVV.

This chain connects TRBV19 to TRBJ1-4, with 7 bases that match TRBD1. CDR1 is LNHDA and CDR2 is SQIVND in the germline V gene (reference sequence). The CDR3 spans 14 residues. The V gene end was trimmed by 4 bases and the J gene end by 5 bases; junction bases not matched to a gene: 4. The CDR3 sequence is CASSKGQINEKLFF. The CDR3 DNA sequence: TGTGCCAGTAGTAAGGGACAGATCAATGAAAAACTGTTTTTT.

This chain connects TRBV9 to TRBJ2-3; a possible D gene is TRBD2 (7 bases). The CDR3 consists of 17 residues. V lost 0 bases, J lost 4 bases, and 18 bases lay in between. Germline V gives CDR1 SGDLS, CDR2 YYNGEE. Here the CDR3 DNA reads TGTGCCAGCAGCGTAGCGGGGAGCGGGACATCCCCAGATACGCAGTATTTT. Amino acid sequence: CASSVAGSGTSPDTQYF.

This chain joins TRBV2 and TRBJ2-3; 10 bases map to TRBD1. V was pared by 5 bases and J by 3 bases, with 5 bases of the junction left unmatched. This CDR3 has 15 amino acids. Germline-derived CDR1 and CDR2 are SNHLY and FYNNEI. The CDR3: CASSPGQGFTDTQYF. The CDR3, as DNA: TGTGCCAGCAGTCCGGGACAGGGGTTTACAGATACGCAGTATTTT.

This chain connects TRBV9 to TRBJ2-1, with TRBD1 matching 10 bases. V gave up 1 base and J gave up 6 bases; unmatched junction bases: 4. This CDR3 contains 15 residues. CDR1 and CDR2 (germline): SGDLS, YYNGEE. DNA of the CDR3: TGTGCCAGCAGCGTATCTGGACAGGGGGGCAATGAGCAGTTCTTC. This codes for CASSVSGQGGNEQFF.

V usage is TRBV6-1 and J usage is TRBJ2-7; D remains ambiguous. Germline V CDR1 and CDR2: MNHNS, SASEGT. Trimming took off 4 bases at V and 2 bases at J, with 9 bases between the two ends. The CDR3 has 13 amino acids. CDR3 nucleotide sequence: TGTGCCAGCAGTGGTCCAATAGCCTACGAGCAGTACTTC. It translates to CASSGPIAYEQYF.

The gene calls are TRBV5-6 and TRBJ2-7, with unresolved D. Between the trimmed V and J ends, which lost 5 bases and 0 bases, there was a span of 12 bases. The CDR3 is made up of 14 amino acids. The germline V gene has CDR1 SGHDT and CDR2 YYEEEE. This CDR3 is CASRPLRSSYEQYF. CDR3 sequence (DNA): TGTGCCAGCAGGCCGCTACGGAGCTCCTACGAGCAGTACTTC. Looking up the rest from reference TRBV5-6 and TRBJ2-7 gives the full variable domain: DAGVTQSPTHLIKTRGQQVTLRCSPKSGHDTVSWYQQALGQGPQFIFQYYEEEERQRGNFPDRFSGHQFPNYSSELNVNALLLGDSALYLCASRPLRSSYEQYFGPGTRLTVT.

The chain carries TRBV5-5 and TRBJ1-2; 7 bases align to TRBD1. CDR1 is SGHKS, CDR2 YYEKEE, per germline (reference sequence). With 1 base clipped from V and 1 base from J, the junction kept 4 bases outside the gene matches. There are 15 residues in the CDR3. This chain's CDR3 is CASSLPTGFNYGYTF. CDR3 bases: TGTGCCAGCAGCTTGCCGACAGGGTTTAACTATGGCTACACCTTC.

This clone has a single count. The rearrangement uses TRBV11-2 and TRBJ2-7, with D possibly matching TRBD1 (6 bases). The germline gives CDR1 SGHAT, CDR2 FQNNGV. Trimming removed 1 base from V and 8 bases from J, with 18 bases in between. The CDR3 loop spans 15 amino acids. CDR3 DNA: TGTGCCAGCAGCTTAGTTAGCAGGGGCGCAGGGCAGCAGTACTTC. Translating gives CASSLVSRGAGQQYF.

This rearrangement joins TRBV5-1 to TRBJ1-1, with 9 bases fitting TRBD1. Germline CDR1 and CDR2: SGHRS and YFSETQ. This CDR3 is 13 amino acids long. V gave up 3 bases and J gave up 8 bases; unmatched junction bases: 5. Here the CDR3 DNA reads TGCGCCAGCAGCTACGACAGGGGGTACGAAGCTTTCTTT. It yields the protein CASSYDRGYEAFF.

This clone was seen only a few times. The chain employs TRBV18 and TRBJ1-1, with D hard to call. Germline V lookup: CDR1 KGHSH, CDR2 LQKENI. This CDR3 region has 13 residues. The V and J ends lost 2 bases and 6 bases respectively, with 10 bases between them. The CDR3 DNA follows: TGTGCCAGCTCACCAAACGGGGAAGCTGAAGCTTTCTTT. Protein: CASSPNGEAEAFF.

This chain joins TRBV5-6 and TRBJ1-2, with D uncertain. This CDR3 region has 13 residues. V lost 0 bases to trimming and J lost 5 bases, with 8 bases between them. CDR1 SGHDT and CDR2 YYEEEE come from the germline V gene. The CDR3 DNA is TGTGCCAGCAGCTTGGGGCAGTTATATGGCTACACCTTC. Translating gives CASSLGQLYGYTF.